This T cell receptor (beta chain) was identified in a study of T cell repertoires in cytomegalovirus infection. The V end was cut by 5 bases, the J end by 4 bases, with 13 bases between. This CDR3 has 14 amino acids. From germline, CDR1 is SGHVS and CDR2 FQNEAQ. Using its own MiXCR run on the reads, TCRdb lists one record per CDR3 protein. This sample has some 450,000 distinct CDR3 sequences, with around 32% found just once. This clonotype was picked up many times. The chain combines TRBV7-8 with TRBJ2-3, with D maybe TRBD1 (5 bases). This clonotype was obtained from a human donor in good health (CMV status not recorded). Some clones in this sample may be carry-over from other donors' samples. The sequencing input was PBMCs. The CDR3 DNA sequence: TGTGCCAGCAGCATTAGTGACAGCTCAGATACGCAGTATTTT. Translated: CASSISDSSDTQYF. Drawing the rest from reference TRBV7-8 and TRBJ2-3, the complete variable domain is GAGVSQSPRYKVAKRGQDVALRCDPISGHVSLFWYQQALGQGPEFLTYFQNEAQLDKSGLPSDRFFAERPEGSVSTLKIQRTQQEDSAVYLCASSISDSSDTQYFGPGTRLTVL.